This T cell receptor beta chain was identified in a study of blood T cell repertoires in COVID-19. Trimming removed 5 bases from V and 6 bases from J, with 10 bases in between. Per the germline V gene, CDR1 is SGHTA and CDR2 is FQGNSA. The CDR3 contains 13 residues. Repertoires were generated with immunoSEQ multiplex PCR, while TCRdb's copy carries only in-frame clones and drops some. The profile shows under 110,000 clones, 75% to 85% of them singletons. Seattle patients were enrolled while actively infected and followed longitudinally. The clonotype originates from an elderly man with COVID-19, enrolled during active disease. Sample: peripheral blood. The chain employs TRBV7-2 and TRBJ2-2; no firm D call. The CDR3 DNA is TGTGCCAGCAGCCGGCTACGGGCCGGGGAGCTGTTTTTT. This codes for CASSRLRAGELFF.